Shown below are 16 T cell receptor beta chains from a single sample sequenced in a study of CD8+ T cells in alopecia areata. Extraction of RNA preceded its reverse transcription into cDNA, which served as the sequencing template. Profiling relied on immunoSEQ multiplex PCR, and the TCRdb table lists in-frame clones only, not all of them. The sample includes over 150,000 clones, roughly 60% of them seen just once. The input for sequencing was CD4+ T cells sorted from blood, taken at week 0. Receptors were obtained from a human donor with alopecia areata.

The genes are TRBV6-1 and TRBJ2-7; D gene ambiguous. V was clipped by 3 bases and J by 2 bases, with 5 bases between them. The germline V gene encodes CDR1 MNHNS and CDR2 SASEGT. CDR3 length: 12 residues. In DNA form, the CDR3 reads TGTGCCAGCAGTGACAGTCCCTACGAGCAGTACTTC. This gives the protein CASSDSPYEQYF.

This CDR3 reads CASSYGADSSYEQYF. The CDR3 nucleotides are TGTGCCAGCAGTTACGGGGCAGATAGCTCCTACGAGCAGTACTTC. The gene calls are TRBV6-5 and TRBJ2-7, with a weak D call TRBD1 (5 bases). The CDR3 runs 15 residues. Germline values: CDR1 MNHEY, CDR2 SVGAGI. Trimming pared 2 bases from V and 0 bases from J, leaving 11 bases between.

This clone appeared a single time. The V gene is TRBV25-1, the J gene TRBJ1-6; 8 bases match TRBD1. This CDR3 is built from 13 residues. The germline V gene has CDR1 MGHDK and CDR2 SYGVNS. Trimming removed 9 bases from V and 8 bases from J; junction bases left unmatched: 6. The CDR3 region is CASGQGMDSPLHF. The CDR3 region has the DNA TGTGCCAGTGGACAGGGCATGGATTCACCCCTCCACTTT.

The chain uses TRBV29-1 and TRBJ1-2; D is ambiguous. From germline, CDR1 is SQVTM and CDR2 ANQGSEA. The CDR3 length is 14 residues. Trimming took 1 base from V and 7 from J, leaving 16 bases between them. The CDR3: CSVEGGRVYGGYTF. CDR3 nucleotides: TGCAGCGTTGAAGGAGGGAGGGTTTACGGTGGCTACACCTTC.

This clone was seen only a few times. This rearrangement joins TRBV5-1 to TRBJ1-2, with 7 bases identical to TRBD1. Germline lookup yields CDR1 SGHRS and CDR2 YFSETQ. The CDR3 extends over 13 amino acids. V shed 5 bases and J 7 bases; nucleotides not matched to a gene: 8. The DNA for the CDR3 is TGCGCCAGCAGTACTGACAGGGAGAGTGGCTACACCTTC. This sequence encodes CASSTDRESGYTF.

The CDR3 nucleotides are TGCAGCGTTGAACGCCTAGAGGGGTCCACTGAAGCTTTCTTT. This gives the protein CSVERLEGSTEAFF. The chain is built from TRBV29-1 and TRBJ1-1, with D possibly being TRBD1 (5 bases). The CDR3 runs 14 residues. Between the trimmed V and J ends, which lost 2 bases and 4 bases, there was a span of 14 bases. Germline loops: CDR1 SQVTM, CDR2 ANQGSEA.

This clone was observed a few times. The chain joins TRBV28 to TRBJ2-7; TRBD1 might be the D (5 bases). V gave up 5 bases and J gave up 2 bases, with 13 bases separating them. CDR1 is MDHEN, CDR2 SYDVKM, per germline. This CDR3 is 14 amino acids long. DNA of the CDR3: TGTGCCAGCAGTCTTAGACAGACGACCTACGAGCAGTACTTC. Its translation is CASSLRQTTYEQYF.

There are a few counts of this clone. The chain couples TRBV10-2 to TRBJ1-2; 7 bases are a match to TRBD1. CDR1 and CDR2 (germline): WSHSY, SAAADI. V was clipped by 5 bases and J by 8 bases; unmatched bases: 8. This CDR3 comprises 13 residues. CDR3 sequence: CASSLRTGEGYTF. Here the CDR3 DNA reads TGCGCCAGCAGTCTAAGGACAGGAGAAGGCTACACCTTC.

On this clone itself: Other DNA sequences within the sample encode an identical CDR3. This rearrangement joins TRBV18 to TRBJ2-5; 9 bases match TRBD2. The junction had 0 bases not matched to a gene; V was cut back by 3 bases and J by 4 bases. This CDR3 region has 13 residues. In germline, CDR1 is KGHSH, CDR2 LQKENI. This CDR3 reads CASSPGLAETQYF. CDR3 DNA: TGTGCCAGCTCACCGGGACTAGCAGAGACCCAGTACTTC.

This clone was seen a few times. The chain links TRBV28 to TRBJ2-7; possibly TRBD1 for D (5 bases). Trimming took 8 bases from V and 3 from J, leaving 11 bases between them. CDR1 is MDHEN and CDR2 is SYDVKM in the germline V gene. This CDR3 has 12 amino acids. The CDR3 DNA is TGTGCCAGCGAGGACACTCTCTACGAGCAGTACTTC. Amino acids: CASEDTLYEQYF.

The chain uses TRBV30 and TRBJ2-6; no definite D call. Germline CDR1 reads GTSNPN; CDR2 reads SVGIG (reference sequence). Trimming shortened V by 4 bases and J by 0 bases, and 10 bases separated the two germline ends. The CDR3 extends over 15 amino acids. The chain's CDR3 is CAWMDKNSGANVLTF. CDR3 nucleotide sequence: TGTGCCTGGATGGATAAGAACTCTGGGGCCAACGTCCTGACTTTC. Full variable domain (outside the CDR3, taken from reference TRBV30 and TRBJ2-6): SQTIHQWPATLVQPVGSPLSLECTVEGTSNPNLYWYRQAAGRGLQLLFYSVGIGQISSEVPQNLSASRPQDRQFILSSKKLLLSDSGFYLCAWMDKNSGANVLTFGAGSRLTVL.

This clone came up once. The rearrangement joins TRBV30 to TRBJ2-1, with a weak D call TRBD2 (6 bases). The CDR3 has 13 residues. Trimming cost V 5 bases and J 4 bases, with 12 bases left between them. The germline CDR1 and CDR2 sequences are GTSNPN and SVGIG (reference sequence). In DNA form, the CDR3 reads TGTGCCTGGGGGGGGTACCTATACAATGAGCAGTTCTTC. This codes for CAWGGYLYNEQFF.

The chain couples TRBV2 to TRBJ1-5; maybe TRBD1 (5 bases). Per the germline V gene, CDR1 is SNHLY and CDR2 is FYNNEI. The CDR3 sequence is 14 residues long. V lost 6 bases and J 4 bases, leaving 13 bases between the germline ends. CDR3 coding DNA: TGTGCCAGCAGACAGGCCGCGGGGAATCAGCCCCAGCATTTT. Its translation: CASRQAAGNQPQHF.

CDR3 protein: CASSVEAEQETQYF. The CDR3 DNA follows: TGTGCCAGCAGCGTAGAAGCGGAACAAGAGACCCAGTACTTC. The chain links TRBV9 to TRBJ2-5; a possible D gene is TRBD2 (5 bases). Trimming shortened V by 0 bases and J by 2 bases, and 8 bases separated the two germline ends. In germline, CDR1 is SGDLS, CDR2 YYNGEE. CDR3 length equals 14 residues.

This chain uses TRBV5-1 with TRBJ2-5; D is uncertain. Germline V CDR1 and CDR2: SGHRS, YFSETQ. The CDR3 has 13 amino acids. V shed 0 bases and J shed 5 bases, with 8 bases lying between them. The CDR3 sequence: CASSLALRETQYF. The CDR3 DNA sequence: TGCGCCAGCAGCTTGGCCCTCCGGGAGACCCAGTACTTC.

The chain recombines TRBV27 with TRBJ2-4; 7 nucleotides line up with TRBD1. Germline V gene lookup returns CDR1 MNHEY and CDR2 SMNVEV (reference sequence). The CDR3 spans 17 residues. The J segment lost 3 bases and the V segment lost 5 bases, leaving 13 bases of the junction unmatched. This chain's CDR3 is CASSPTTGSSGKNIQYF. The CDR3 DNA is TGTGCCAGCAGTCCAACGACAGGGTCTAGTGGCAAAAACATTCAGTACTTC.